Below are 16 T cell receptor beta chains sequenced from a single sample in a study of blood T cell repertoires in COVID-19. Repertoires were generated with immunoSEQ multiplex PCR, while TCRdb's copy carries only in-frame clones and drops some. The sample gives 400,000 to 450,000 clones, 70% to 90% of which show up once; 0.8% to 0.9% is in the top ten. The sequencing input was peripheral blood. Every receptor here comes from a man younger than 35 with COVID-19, enrolled during active disease.

The CDR3 DNA sequence: TGTGCCAGCAGCTTGTTCGCAGCGGGGACCACAGATACGCAGTATTTT. This codes for CASSLFAAGTTDTQYF. V gene TRBV5-6 combines with J gene TRBJ2-3, with 7 nucleotides matching TRBD2. V dropped 1 base and J dropped 2; count of bases not matched to a gene: 7. This CDR3 is built from 16 residues. Germline loops: CDR1 SGHDT, CDR2 YYEEEE.

The chain links TRBV6-5 to TRBJ1-1; D call uncertain. Deletions cut 2 bases from V and 4 bases from J, with 8 bases between. This CDR3 has 13 residues. The V gene's germline CDR1 is MNHEY and CDR2 SVGAGI. The CDR3 here is CASSYVSPTEAFF. The CDR3 DNA follows: TGTGCCAGCAGTTACGTCAGTCCCACTGAAGCTTTCTTT.

The chain employs TRBV7-4 and TRBJ2-3; TRBD1 aligns across 8 bases. The CDR3 is 15 residues long. V gave up 4 bases and J gave up 2 bases; unmatched junction bases: 5. CDR1 and CDR2 (germline): SGHVT, SQSDAQ. The CDR3 loop is CASSSGQGITDTQYF. The CDR3 DNA follows: TGTGCCAGCAGCTCCGGACAGGGTATCACAGATACGCAGTATTTT.

The gene calls are TRBV6-5 and TRBJ1-1, with D unresolved. The CDR3 covers 13 residues. V was pared by 8 bases and J by 4 bases, with 14 bases between. Germline CDR1 reads MNHEY; CDR2 reads SVGAGI. The CDR3 DNA sequence: TGTGCCAGCCAAAGGACGGGGTTCACTGAAGCTTTCTTT. Translated: CASQRTGFTEAFF.

This chain uses TRBV4-1 with TRBJ2-7; TRBD2 is a possible D gene (6 bases). The germline V gene encodes CDR1 MGHRA and CDR2 YSYEKL. V was trimmed by 2 bases and J by 7 bases, leaving 12 bases between them. CDR3 length: 13 amino acids. The CDR3 loop is CASSQNPRGEQYF. DNA for the CDR3: TGCGCCAGCAGCCAAAACCCACGGGGGGAGCAGTACTTC.

This clone was seen only once. This chain links TRBV6-5 with TRBJ1-1; D perhaps matches TRBD1 (5 bases). Trimming removed 8 bases from V and 2 bases from J, with 18 bases in between. This CDR3 contains 15 residues. Germline CDR1 and CDR2: MNHEY and SVGAGI. The CDR3 sequence is CASALAGGGNTEAFF. CDR3 nucleotides: TGTGCCAGCGCCTTAGCGGGTGGGGGAAACACTGAAGCTTTCTTT.

The rearrangement uses TRBV7-9 and TRBJ2-3; 7 bases match TRBD1. V trimming: 1 base; J trimming: 4 bases; junction bases outside the gene matches: 11. The CDR3 is 17 residues long. Per germline, CDR1 SEHNR and CDR2 FQNEAQ (reference sequence). DNA of the CDR3: TGTGCCAGCAGCTTAGGGCGTCGGACAGGTAGATCAGATACGCAGTATTTT. Translated: CASSLGRRTGRSDTQYF. The variable domain in full, completed from reference TRBV7-9 and TRBJ2-3, reads DTGVSQNPRHKITKRGQNVTFRCDPISEHNRLYWYRQTLGQGPEFLTYFQNEAQLEKSRLLSDRFSAERPKGSFSTLEIQRTEQGDSAMYLCASSLGRRTGRSDTQYFGPGTRLTVL.

The J gene is TRBJ1-2, the V gene TRBV7-9; no reliable D call. From germline, CDR1 is SEHNR and CDR2 FQNEAQ (reference sequence). Trimming stripped 1 base from V and 6 bases from J, with 9 bases between. The CDR3 sequence is 13 residues long. The chain's CDR3 is CASSLGGQNGYTF. The DNA of the CDR3 is TGTGCCAGCAGCTTAGGAGGGCAGAATGGCTACACCTTC.

This clone was observed a single time. The chain couples TRBV7-2 to TRBJ1-5; 8 bases line up with TRBD1. This CDR3 is 14 amino acids long. The ends lost 5 bases at V and 6 bases at J; junction bases unmatched: 6. Germline CDR1 is SGHTA and CDR2 is FQGNSA. CDR3 sequence reads: CASSVDRGPQPQHF. The CDR3 nucleotides read TGTGCCAGCAGCGTAGACAGGGGTCCTCAGCCCCAGCATTTT.

This clone was counted a few times. Germline is not matched at one junction end, which may reflect a read error. J is TRBJ2-1 and V is TRBV7-9; the match to TRBD2 covers 15 bases. This CDR3 comprises 17 residues. Looked up from germline, CDR1 is SEHNR and CDR2 is FQNEAQ (reference sequence). The CDR3 DNA reads as TGTGCCAGCAGCTCGGGACTAGCGGGAGGATCCTTCAATGAGCAGTTCTTC. This encodes CASSSGLAGGSFNEQFF.

The chain uses TRBV6-4 and TRBJ2-2, with TRBD2 as a possible D gene (5 bases). Germline V CDR1 and CDR2: MRHNA, SNTAGT. Trimming took 0 bases from V and 6 from J, leaving 5 bases between them. The CDR3 is made up of 13 amino acids. CDR3 bases: TGTGCCAGCAGTGACTCGGGAGCCGGGGAGCTGTTTTTT. Its translation: CASSDSGAGELFF.

The count of this clone is one. The chain is built from TRBV19 and TRBJ1-5, with D maybe TRBD1 (6 bases). V was pared by 6 bases and J by 4 bases, with 16 bases between. Germline loops: CDR1 LNHDA, CDR2 SQIVND (reference sequence). This CDR3 region has 15 residues. This CDR3 is CASSPRGGENQPQHF. The CDR3 DNA reads TGTGCCAGTAGCCCTCGTGGGGGCGAGAATCAGCCCCAGCATTTT.

This clone was seen only once. The chain is built from TRBV5-6 and TRBJ2-4; D remains ambiguous. With 0 bases removed from V and 0 bases from J, the gap between germline ends came to 13 bases. This CDR3 contains 17 residues. In germline, CDR1 is SGHDT, CDR2 YYEEEE. The CDR3 bases are TGTGCCAGCAGCTTGGGGCGGTTAGACCTAGCCAAAAACATTCAGTACTTC. As protein: CASSLGRLDLAKNIQYF.

The chain combines TRBV15 with TRBJ1-1; D might be TRBD1 (5 bases). This CDR3 contains 14 residues. Germline V gene sequence: CDR1 LNHNV, CDR2 YYDKDF (reference sequence). V was clipped by 1 base and J by 2 bases, with 8 bases between them. CDR3 in amino acids: CATSRGRGNTEAFF. DNA of the CDR3: TGTGCCACCAGCAGAGGGAGGGGTAACACTGAAGCTTTCTTT.

The chain couples TRBV11-2 to TRBJ2-1, with D perhaps TRBD1 (6 bases). The CDR3 consists of 14 residues. Trimming stripped 5 bases from V and 7 bases from J, with 15 bases between. The germline V gene encodes CDR1 SGHAT and CDR2 FQNNGV. CDR3 protein: CASSHWGRGNEQFF. CDR3 DNA: TGTGCCAGCAGCCACTGGGGGCGTGGGAATGAGCAGTTCTTC.

The V and J genes are TRBV27 and TRBJ2-7, with D unclear. Looked up from germline, CDR1 is MNHEY and CDR2 is SMNVEV (reference sequence). The V and J ends lost 6 bases and 2 bases respectively, with 11 bases between them. The CDR3 totals 13 residues. CDR3 nucleotide sequence: TGTGCCAGCAGAACCCACCAGGCCTACGAGCAGTACTTC. Residues: CASRTHQAYEQYF.